The 15 T cell receptor beta chains in this list originate from one sample, sequenced in a study of blood T cell repertoires in COVID-19. Only in-frame clones appear in the TCRdb table, and some are missing; sequencing was by immunoSEQ multiplex PCR. The sample carries about 280,000 clones, roughly 85% recorded once. Specimen: PBMCs or T cells enriched from blood (not recorded which). The receptors shown here come from a man between 40 and 49 years old who had been exposed to COVID-19.

The CDR3 sequence is CASSPGLARVTEETQYF. Written as DNA, the CDR3 is TGTGCCAGCAGCCCAGGACTGGCGAGGGTTACTGAAGAGACCCAGTACTTC. The chain uses TRBV13 and TRBJ2-5; TRBD2 is a possible D gene (5 bases). CDR3 length: 17 residues. Germline V gene lookup returns CDR1 PRHDT and CDR2 FYEKMQ (reference sequence). V was trimmed by 5 bases and J by 3 bases, leaving 22 bases between them. The full variable domain, its missing parts supplied by reference TRBV13 and TRBJ2-5, is AAGVIQSPRHLIKEKRETATLKCYPIPRHDTVYWYQQGPGQDPQFLISFYEKMQSDKGSIPDRFSAQQFSDYHSELNMSSLELGDSALYFCASSPGLARVTEETQYFGPGTRLLVL.

The chain uses TRBV5-1 and TRBJ1-1; 9 nucleotides match TRBD1. In germline, CDR1 is SGHRS, CDR2 YFSETQ. There are 16 residues in the CDR3. The V and J ends lost 4 bases and 4 bases, in that order; junction bases with no gene match: 11. This CDR3 is CASSLGQGGYVTEAFF. In DNA, the CDR3 is TGCGCCAGCAGCCTGGGACAGGGTGGCTATGTCACTGAAGCTTTCTTT.

The chain joins TRBV27 to TRBJ1-3; maybe TRBD1 (5 bases). Germline values: CDR1 MNHEY, CDR2 SMNVEV (reference sequence). The CDR3 loop spans 13 amino acids. The V and J ends lost 8 bases and 0 bases respectively, with 8 bases between them. CDR3 amino acids: CASGAYSGNTIYF. The CDR3 region has the DNA TGTGCCAGCGGGGCTTACTCTGGAAACACCATATATTTT.

CDR3 coding DNA: TGCAGCGTTGAAAAGACTACCGATGAGCAGTTCTTC. It codes for CSVEKTTDEQFF. The chain uses TRBV29-1 and TRBJ2-1; D is possibly TRBD2 (5 bases). Germline CDR1 SQVTM, CDR2 ANQGSEA. The CDR3 covers 12 residues. Trimming pared 2 bases from V and 8 bases from J, leaving 10 bases between.

As for this clone: One end of the junction fails to match germline, which may point to a read error. The V and J genes are TRBV7-7 and TRBJ2-5, with 12 bases lining up with TRBD2. CDR1 SSHAT and CDR2 FNYEAQ come from the germline V gene (reference sequence). The CDR3 contains 14 residues. The CDR3 DNA sequence: TGTGCTAGCAGCAAGGGACTAGCGGGAGAGACCCAGTACTTC. Amino acids: CASSKGLAGETQYF.

The V call is TRBV30, the J call TRBJ2-7, with TRBD2 as a possible D gene (5 bases). The CDR3 extends over 16 amino acids. The ends were cut back, 0 bases at V and 3 bases at J, with 18 bases in the middle. Per germline, CDR1 GTSNPN and CDR2 SVGIG (reference sequence). CDR3 sequence reads: CAWSVKTAGKFYEQYF. In DNA form, the CDR3 reads TGTGCCTGGAGTGTAAAGACGGCGGGTAAATTCTACGAGCAGTACTTC.

The chain couples TRBV7-8 to TRBJ2-2; 9 bases align to TRBD2. V trimming: 7 bases; J trimming: 4 bases; junction bases outside the gene matches: 7. This CDR3 comprises 15 residues. CDR1 and CDR2 (germline): SGHVS, FQNEAQ. In nucleotides, the CDR3 is TGTGCCAGCACCCGGCGGGAGGGTGGCACCGGGGAGCTGTTTTTT. Residues: CASTRREGGTGELFF.

J is TRBJ2-3 and V is TRBV29-1; D gene ambiguous. The length of the CDR3 is 16 residues. Germline-derived CDR1 and CDR2 are SQVTM and ANQGSEA. V was trimmed by 3 bases and J by 0 bases, leaving 16 bases between them. CDR3 sequence (DNA): TGCAGCGTTGATGATCGGGTTAGAACTAGCACAGATACGCAGTATTTT. Protein: CSVDDRVRTSTDTQYF.

This chain links TRBV10-3 with TRBJ1-5; 9 positions match TRBD1. CDR1 and CDR2 (germline): ENHRY, SYGVKD. The CDR3 is made up of 15 amino acids. J gave up 6 bases and V 2 bases, and 5 bases lay outside the gene matches. CDR3 sequence: CAISEGDRGSQPQHF. In nucleotides, the CDR3 is TGTGCCATCAGTGAGGGAGACAGGGGGTCTCAGCCCCAGCATTTT.

The chain joins TRBV15 to TRBJ1-1, with 10 nucleotides matching TRBD1. The length of the CDR3 is 15 residues. Germline CDR1 is LNHNV and CDR2 is YYDKDF (reference sequence). J gave up 1 base and V 5 bases, and 4 bases lay outside the gene matches. The CDR3 loop is CATSSGQGTNTEAFF. DNA for the CDR3: TGTGCCACCAGCTCGGGACAGGGGACGAACACTGAAGCTTTCTTT.

This sequence joins TRBV7-2 and TRBJ1-1, with a possible D match to TRBD1 (5 bases). This CDR3 is 14 amino acids long. Germline-derived CDR1 and CDR2 are SGHTA and FQGNSA. V was trimmed by 5 bases and J by 0 bases, leaving 10 bases between them. CDR3 protein: CASSLRQLNTEAFF. Here the CDR3 DNA reads TGTGCCAGCAGCCTGCGACAGCTGAACACTGAAGCTTTCTTT.

This chain links TRBV6-1 with TRBJ1-3; the D gene is possibly TRBD1 (5 bases). Trimming removed 0 bases at V and 4 bases at J, with 16 bases between. CDR1 is MNHNS and CDR2 is SASEGT in the germline V gene. CDR3 length equals 17 residues. The CDR3 bases are TGTGCCAGCAGTGAAGCCGGGAGTCAGGGTGTGGGAAACACCATATATTTT. It yields the protein CASSEAGSQGVGNTIYF.

In its sample, this clone was seen once. The chain recombines TRBV12-3 or TRBV12-4 with TRBJ2-3, with D possibly being TRBD2 (5 bases). V was trimmed by 6 bases and J by 5 bases, leaving 9 bases between them. The CDR3 spans 12 residues. CDR3 protein: CASRLEVDTQYF. CDR3 sequence (DNA): TGTGCCAGCAGACTAGAAGTAGATACGCAGTATTTT.

The V call is TRBV7-9, the J call TRBJ2-7, with a possible D match to TRBD2 (6 bases). The germline V gene has CDR1 SEHNR and CDR2 FQNEAQ (reference sequence). V was cut by 8 bases and J by 3 bases, with 14 bases left in between. There are 13 residues in the CDR3. In DNA, the CDR3 is TGTGCCAGCGGGCGGGAAACTAACTACGAGCAGTACTTC. Amino acids: CASGRETNYEQYF.

This chain joins TRBV5-6 and TRBJ2-2; a weak D match, TRBD2 (6 bases). The CDR3 is 14 amino acids. The germline CDR1 and CDR2 sequences are SGHDT and YYEEEE. The V end was cut by 4 bases, the J end by 7 bases, with 14 bases between. The CDR3 region has the DNA TGTGCCAGCAGCCCGTCGCTAGCGCGCGGGGAGCTGTTTTTT. Its protein product is CASSPSLARGELFF.